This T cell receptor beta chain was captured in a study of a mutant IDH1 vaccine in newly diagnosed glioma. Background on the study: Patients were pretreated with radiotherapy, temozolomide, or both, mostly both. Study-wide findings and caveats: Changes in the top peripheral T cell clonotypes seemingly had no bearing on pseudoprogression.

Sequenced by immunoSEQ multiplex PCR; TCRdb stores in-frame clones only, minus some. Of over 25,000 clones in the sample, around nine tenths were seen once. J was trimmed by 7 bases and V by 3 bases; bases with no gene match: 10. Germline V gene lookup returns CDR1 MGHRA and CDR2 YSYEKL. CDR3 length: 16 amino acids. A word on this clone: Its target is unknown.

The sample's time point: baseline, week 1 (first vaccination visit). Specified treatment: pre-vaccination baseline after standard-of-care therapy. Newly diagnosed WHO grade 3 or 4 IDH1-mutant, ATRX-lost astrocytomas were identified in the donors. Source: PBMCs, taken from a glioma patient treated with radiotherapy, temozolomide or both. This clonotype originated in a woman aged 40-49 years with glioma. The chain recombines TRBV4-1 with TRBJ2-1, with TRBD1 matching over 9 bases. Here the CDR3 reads CASSQYPPGTGNEQFF. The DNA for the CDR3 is TGCGCCAGCAGCCAGTACCCGCCCGGGACAGGGAATGAGCAGTTCTTC.